The 7 T cell receptor beta chains presented below share a single source sample, sequenced in a study of beta chain features in type 1 diabetes. cDNA synthesis used the whole RNA isolate, giving expressed TCRB sequences. The method was immunoSEQ multiplex PCR; TCRdb's version includes in-frame clones alone and lacks a portion of them. Counted here are more than 150,000 clones, roughly an eighth occurring once; the ten biggest clones make up about 0.59%. Specimen: central memory CD4+ T cells from blood. Every receptor here comes from a woman younger than 35 in good health.

The rearrangement links TRBV30 to TRBJ1-1, with unresolved D. The germline V gene has CDR1 GTSNPN and CDR2 SVGIG (reference sequence). The V and J ends lost 3 bases and 6 bases respectively, with 14 bases between them. This CDR3 has 13 amino acids. The CDR3 sequence is CAWSQQLRSEAFF. The CDR3 DNA follows: TGTGCCTGGAGCCAGCAACTCAGGTCTGAAGCTTTCTTT.

The V gene is TRBV7-9, the J gene TRBJ2-5; 10 bases fit TRBD2. Germline V gene data show CDR1 as SEHNR and CDR2 as FQNEAQ (reference sequence). J gave up 4 bases and V 2 bases, and 4 bases lay outside the gene matches. The CDR3 spans 15 residues. CDR3 in amino acids: CASSLRAGGPETQYF. In DNA form, the CDR3 reads TGTGCCAGCAGCTTAAGAGCGGGAGGGCCAGAGACCCAGTACTTC.

This chain links TRBV11-2 with TRBJ2-1, with 11 bases lining up with TRBD2. The V gene's germline CDR1 is SGHAT and CDR2 FQNNGV. V trimming: 1 base; J trimming: 7 bases; junction bases outside the gene matches: 6. The CDR3 runs to 16 residues. The DNA of the CDR3 is TGTGCCAGCAGCTTAGTACTAGCGGGAGTTCAAAATGAGCAGTTCTTC. Its protein is CASSLVLAGVQNEQFF. Variable domain in full (rest from reference TRBV11-2 and TRBJ2-1): EAGVAQSPRYKIIEKRQSVAFWCNPISGHATLYWYQQILGQGPKLLIQFQNNGVVDDSQLPKDRFSAERLKGVDSTLKIQPAKLEDSAVYLCASSLVLAGVQNEQFFGPGTRLTVL.

The rearrangement links TRBV20-1 to TRBJ2-1; D ambiguous. V lost 7 bases and J lost 6, with 10 bases in between. The CDR3 runs to 11 residues. The germline V gene has CDR1 DFQATT and CDR2 SNEGSKA (reference sequence). The CDR3, as DNA: TGCAGTGGAGCTGATTCCAATGAGCAGTTCTTC. Protein: CSGADSNEQFF.

The V and J genes are TRBV9 and TRBJ1-4; 7 bases fit TRBD1. Trimming cost V 4 bases and J 8 bases; bases outside gene matches: 8. The germline CDR1 and CDR2 sequences are SGDLS and YYNGEE. This CDR3 spans 14 amino acids. CDR3 sequence: CASSPTTGLEKLFF. The CDR3 DNA reads TGTGCCAGCAGCCCAACGACAGGGTTGGAAAAACTGTTTTTT.

This clone has at least ten counts. The J gene is TRBJ1-1, the V gene TRBV29-1; no clear D. The V gene's germline CDR1 is SQVTM and CDR2 ANQGSEA. V lost 3 bases to trimming and J lost 2 bases, with 13 bases between them. This CDR3 is 14 amino acids long. Here the CDR3 DNA reads TGCAGCGTTGATGGCGGGGTGGATAACACTGAAGCTTTCTTT. Translating gives CSVDGGVDNTEAFF.

The chain uses TRBV5-6 and TRBJ2-7; maybe TRBD1 (6 bases). The CDR3 totals 14 residues. From germline, CDR1 is SGHDT and CDR2 YYEEEE. V lost 4 bases and J lost 8, with 19 bases in between. The CDR3 loop is CASSQPGHRYQQYF. Here the CDR3 DNA reads TGTGCCAGCAGCCAACCGGGACACCGATATCAGCAGTACTTC.